This TCR beta chain was sequenced for a study of cytomegalovirus exposure and HLA in healthy donors. Study conclusions and caveats: Immune exposure information available was restricted to CMV serostatus.

The PCR employed 60 Vbeta primers together with 13 Jbeta primers. Method: immunoSEQ multiplex PCR; TCRdb's copy keeps in-frame clones and lacks some. Of 120,000 or so clones detected, 8% to 11% appear once; the ten largest clones hold 3.5% to 5%. Details on this clone: Its antigen is unidentified.

This CDR3 has 17 residues. The V gene end was trimmed by 2 bases and the J gene end by 4 bases; junction bases not matched to a gene: 10. The germline CDR1 and CDR2 sequences are KGHSH and LQKENI. This receptor was identified in a woman aged 18-29 years in good health and CMV-seropositive. Input material: PBMCs. V usage is TRBV18 and J usage is TRBJ2-5; 10 bases are a match to TRBD2. As DNA, the CDR3 is TGTGCCAGCTCACCATACTCCATAGCGGGAGGAAGAGAGACCCAGTACTTC. It encodes CASSPYSIAGGRETQYF.